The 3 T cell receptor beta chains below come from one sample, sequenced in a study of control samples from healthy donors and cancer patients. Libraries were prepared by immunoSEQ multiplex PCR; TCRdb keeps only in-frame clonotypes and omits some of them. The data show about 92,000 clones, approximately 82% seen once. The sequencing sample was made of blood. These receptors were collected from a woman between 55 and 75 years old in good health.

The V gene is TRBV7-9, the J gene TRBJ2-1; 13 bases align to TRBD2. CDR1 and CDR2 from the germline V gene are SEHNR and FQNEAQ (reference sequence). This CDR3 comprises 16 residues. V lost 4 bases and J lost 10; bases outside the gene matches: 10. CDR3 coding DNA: TGTGCCAGCAGCTCAACCGGGACTAGCGGGACGTGGGAGCAGTTCTTC. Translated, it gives CASSSTGTSGTWEQFF. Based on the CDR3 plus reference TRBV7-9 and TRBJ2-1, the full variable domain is DTGVSQNPRHKITKRGQNVTFRCDPISEHNRLYWYRQTLGQGPEFLTYFQNEAQLEKSRLLSDRFSAERPKGSFSTLEIQRTEQGDSAMYLCASSSTGTSGTWEQFFGPGTRLTVL.

The CDR3 loop is CASSYRGEQFF. As DNA, the CDR3 is TGTGCCAGCAGTTACAGGGGTGAGCAGTTCTTC. This chain joins TRBV6-5 and TRBJ2-1, with D perhaps matching TRBD1 (5 bases). The CDR3 has 11 amino acids. Germline CDR1 is MNHEY and CDR2 is SVGAGI. Trimming removed 2 bases at V and 9 bases at J, with 5 bases between.

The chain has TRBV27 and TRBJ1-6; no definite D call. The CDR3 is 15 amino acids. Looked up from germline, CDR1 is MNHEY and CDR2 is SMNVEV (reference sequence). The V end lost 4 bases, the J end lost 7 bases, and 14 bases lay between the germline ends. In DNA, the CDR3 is TGTGCCAGCAGTTCGTACGAGAGAACCAATTCACCCCTCCACTTT. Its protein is CASSSYERTNSPLHF.